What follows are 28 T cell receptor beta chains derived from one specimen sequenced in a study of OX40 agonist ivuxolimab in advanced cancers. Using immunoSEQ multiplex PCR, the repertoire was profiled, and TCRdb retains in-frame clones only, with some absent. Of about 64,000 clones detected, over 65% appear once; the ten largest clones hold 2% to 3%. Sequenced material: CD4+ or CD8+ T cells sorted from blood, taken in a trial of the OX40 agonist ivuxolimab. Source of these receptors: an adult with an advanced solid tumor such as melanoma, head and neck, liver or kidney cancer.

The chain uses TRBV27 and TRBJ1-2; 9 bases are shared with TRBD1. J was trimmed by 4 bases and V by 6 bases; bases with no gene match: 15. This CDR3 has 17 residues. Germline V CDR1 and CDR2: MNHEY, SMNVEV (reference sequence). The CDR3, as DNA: TGTGCCAGCAGCCCGGGGACAGGGATTACCTCTAGCTATGGCTACACCTTC. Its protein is CASSPGTGITSSYGYTF.

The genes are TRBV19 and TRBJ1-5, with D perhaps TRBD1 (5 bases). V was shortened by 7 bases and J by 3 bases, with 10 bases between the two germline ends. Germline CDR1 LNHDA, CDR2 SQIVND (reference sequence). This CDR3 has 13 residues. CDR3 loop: CASKWGTNQPQHF. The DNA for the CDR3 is TGTGCCAGTAAATGGGGGACCAATCAGCCCCAGCATTTT.

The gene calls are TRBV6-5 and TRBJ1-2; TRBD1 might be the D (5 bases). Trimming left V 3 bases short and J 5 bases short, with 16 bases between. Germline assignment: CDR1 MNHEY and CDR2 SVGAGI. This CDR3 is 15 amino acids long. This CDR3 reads CASSYPREMYYGYTF. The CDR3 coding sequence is TGTGCCAGCAGTTATCCCAGGGAGATGTATTATGGCTACACCTTC.

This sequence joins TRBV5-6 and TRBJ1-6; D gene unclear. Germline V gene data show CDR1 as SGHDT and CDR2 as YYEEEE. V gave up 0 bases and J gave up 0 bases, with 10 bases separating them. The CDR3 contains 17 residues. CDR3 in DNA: TGTGCCAGCAGCTTGGGGTCCGGCAACTCCTATAATTCACCCCTCCACTTT. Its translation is CASSLGSGNSYNSPLHF.

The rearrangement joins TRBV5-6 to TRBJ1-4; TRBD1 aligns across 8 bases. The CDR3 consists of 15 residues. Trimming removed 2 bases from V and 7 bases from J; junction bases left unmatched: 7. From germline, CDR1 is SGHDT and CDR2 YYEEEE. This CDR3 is CASSFRQGRGEKLFF. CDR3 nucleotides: TGTGCCAGCAGCTTTCGACAGGGGAGGGGTGAAAAACTGTTTTTT.

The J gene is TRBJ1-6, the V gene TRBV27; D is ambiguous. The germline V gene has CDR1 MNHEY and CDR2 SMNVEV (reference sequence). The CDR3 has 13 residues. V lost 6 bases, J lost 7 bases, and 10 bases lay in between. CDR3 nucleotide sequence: TGTGCCAGCAGGAGGCGGCCAAATTCACCCCTCCACTTT. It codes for CASRRRPNSPLHF.

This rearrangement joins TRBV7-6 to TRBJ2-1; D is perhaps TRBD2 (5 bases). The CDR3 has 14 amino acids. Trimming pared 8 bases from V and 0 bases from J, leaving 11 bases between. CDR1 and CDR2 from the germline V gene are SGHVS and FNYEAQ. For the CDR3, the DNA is TGTGCCAGCGGGCTGGGGAGCTCCTACAATGAGCAGTTCTTC. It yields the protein CASGLGSSYNEQFF.

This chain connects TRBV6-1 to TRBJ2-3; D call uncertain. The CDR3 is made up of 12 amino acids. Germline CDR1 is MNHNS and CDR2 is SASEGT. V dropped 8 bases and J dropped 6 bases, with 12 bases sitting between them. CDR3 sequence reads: CASCPRRDTQYF. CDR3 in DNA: TGTGCCAGCTGCCCCCGGCGGGATACGCAGTATTTT.

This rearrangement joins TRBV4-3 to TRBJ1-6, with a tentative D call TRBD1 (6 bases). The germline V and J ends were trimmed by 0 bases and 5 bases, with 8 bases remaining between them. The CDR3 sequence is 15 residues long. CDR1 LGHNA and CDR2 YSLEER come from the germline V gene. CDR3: CASSQDWTDNSPLHF. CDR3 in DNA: TGCGCCAGCAGCCAAGACTGGACAGATAATTCACCCCTCCACTTT.

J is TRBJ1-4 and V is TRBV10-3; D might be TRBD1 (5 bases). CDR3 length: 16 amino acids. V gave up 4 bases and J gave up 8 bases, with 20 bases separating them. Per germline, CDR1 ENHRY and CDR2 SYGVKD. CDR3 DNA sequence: TGTGCCATCAGTGCGTCCATCGGGACGAATAAGGAAAAACTGTTTTTT. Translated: CAISASIGTNKEKLFF.

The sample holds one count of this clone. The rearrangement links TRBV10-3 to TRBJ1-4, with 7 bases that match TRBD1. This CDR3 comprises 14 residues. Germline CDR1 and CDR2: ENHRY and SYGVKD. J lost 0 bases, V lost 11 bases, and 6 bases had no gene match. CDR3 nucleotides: TGTGCCTCGGGGGACAGCTCAACTAATGAAAAACTGTTTTTT. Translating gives CASGDSSTNEKLFF.

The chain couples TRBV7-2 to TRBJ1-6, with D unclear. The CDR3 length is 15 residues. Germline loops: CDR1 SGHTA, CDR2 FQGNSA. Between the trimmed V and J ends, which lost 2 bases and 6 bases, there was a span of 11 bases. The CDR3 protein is CASSLRVHGNSPLHF. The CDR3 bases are TGTGCCAGCAGCTTACGGGTACACGGTAATTCACCCCTCCACTTT. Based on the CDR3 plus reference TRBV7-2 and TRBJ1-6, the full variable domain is GAGVSQSPSNKVTEKGKDVELRCDPISGHTALYWYRQSLGQGLEFLIYFQGNSAPDKSGLPSDRFSAERTGGSVSTLTIQRTQQEDSAVYLCASSLRVHGNSPLHFGNGTRLTVT.

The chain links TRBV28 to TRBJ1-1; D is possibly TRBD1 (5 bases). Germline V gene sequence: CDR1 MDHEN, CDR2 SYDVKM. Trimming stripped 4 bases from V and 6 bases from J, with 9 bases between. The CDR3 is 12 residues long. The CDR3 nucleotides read TGTGCCAGCAGTTCACGGGGCCCTGAAGCTTTCTTT. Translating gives CASSSRGPEAFF.

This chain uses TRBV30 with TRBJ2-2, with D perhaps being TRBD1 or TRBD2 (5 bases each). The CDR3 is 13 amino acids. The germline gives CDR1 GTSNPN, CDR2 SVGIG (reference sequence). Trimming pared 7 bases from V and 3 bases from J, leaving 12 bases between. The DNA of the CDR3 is TGTGCCTCGGGACGGCCTGACACCGGGGAGCTGTTTTTT. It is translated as CASGRPDTGELFF. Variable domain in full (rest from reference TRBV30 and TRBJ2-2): SQTIHQWPATLVQPVGSPLSLECTVEGTSNPNLYWYRQAAGRGLQLLFYSVGIGQISSEVPQNLSASRPQDRQFILSSKKLLLSDSGFYLCASGRPDTGELFFGEGSRLTVL.

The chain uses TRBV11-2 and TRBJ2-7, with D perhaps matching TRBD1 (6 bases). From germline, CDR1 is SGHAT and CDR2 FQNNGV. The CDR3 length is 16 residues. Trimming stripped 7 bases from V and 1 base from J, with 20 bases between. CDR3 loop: CASIPTDRWGSYEQYF. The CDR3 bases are TGTGCCAGCATCCCGACCGACAGGTGGGGGTCCTACGAGCAGTACTTC.

CDR3 in DNA: TGTGCCAGCAGTAGATGGACTAGCGGGGGGGCCTATGGAAACATTCAGTACTTC. Protein: CASSRWTSGGAYGNIQYF. This chain uses TRBV2 with TRBJ2-4, with 15 bases fitting TRBD2. The CDR3 sequence is 18 residues long. Germline CDR1 and CDR2: SNHLY and FYNNEI. V gave up 5 bases and J gave up 6 bases; unmatched junction bases: 11.

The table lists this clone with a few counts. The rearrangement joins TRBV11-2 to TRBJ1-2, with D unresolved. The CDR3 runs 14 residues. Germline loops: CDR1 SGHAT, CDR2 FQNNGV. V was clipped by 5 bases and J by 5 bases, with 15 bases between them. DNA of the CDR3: TGTGCCAGCAGCCCTCCCGGGAGAACGTATGGCTACACCTTC. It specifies CASSPPGRTYGYTF.

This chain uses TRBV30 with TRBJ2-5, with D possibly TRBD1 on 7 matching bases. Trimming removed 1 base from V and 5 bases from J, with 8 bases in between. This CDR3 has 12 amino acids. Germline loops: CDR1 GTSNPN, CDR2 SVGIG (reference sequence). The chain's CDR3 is CAWSAGGETQYF. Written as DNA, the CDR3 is TGTGCCTGGAGTGCAGGGGGGGAGACCCAGTACTTC. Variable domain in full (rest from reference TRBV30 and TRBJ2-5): SQTIHQWPATLVQPVGSPLSLECTVEGTSNPNLYWYRQAAGRGLQLLFYSVGIGQISSEVPQNLSASRPQDRQFILSSKKLLLSDSGFYLCAWSAGGETQYFGPGTRLLVL.

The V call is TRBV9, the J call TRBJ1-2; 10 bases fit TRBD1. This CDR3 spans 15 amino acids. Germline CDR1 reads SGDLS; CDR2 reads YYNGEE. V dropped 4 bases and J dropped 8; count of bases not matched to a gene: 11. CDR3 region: CASSLLGGTGVGYTF. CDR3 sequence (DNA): TGTGCCAGCAGCCTCCTTGGGGGGACAGGGGTCGGCTACACCTTC.

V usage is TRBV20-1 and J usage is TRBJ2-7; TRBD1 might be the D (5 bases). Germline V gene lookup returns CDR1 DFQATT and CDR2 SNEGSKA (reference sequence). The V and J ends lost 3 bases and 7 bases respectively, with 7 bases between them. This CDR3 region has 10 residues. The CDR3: CSASAGEQYF. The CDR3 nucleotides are TGCAGTGCTAGTGCAGGGGAGCAGTACTTC.

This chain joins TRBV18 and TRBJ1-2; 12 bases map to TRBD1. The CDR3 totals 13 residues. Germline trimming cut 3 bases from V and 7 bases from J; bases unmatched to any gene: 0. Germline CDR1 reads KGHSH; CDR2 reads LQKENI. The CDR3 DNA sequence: TGTGCCAGCTCACCGGGACAGGGGGCTGGCTACACCTTC. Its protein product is CASSPGQGAGYTF.

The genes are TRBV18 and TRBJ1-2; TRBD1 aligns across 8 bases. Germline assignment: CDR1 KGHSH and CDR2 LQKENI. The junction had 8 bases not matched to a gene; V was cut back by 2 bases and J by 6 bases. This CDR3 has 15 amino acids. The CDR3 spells CASSPNSRQGNGYTF. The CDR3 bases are TGTGCCAGCTCACCAAACTCAAGACAGGGGAATGGCTACACCTTC.

DNA for the CDR3: TGTGCCAGCAGCCAGGGACTGGGAGGATCACCCCTCCACTTT. It specifies CASSQGLGGSPLHF. The rearrangement links TRBV5-8 to TRBJ1-6, with D possibly being TRBD1 (5 bases). The ends were cut back, 4 bases at V and 10 bases at J, with 15 bases in the middle. The CDR3 contains 14 residues. CDR1 is SGHTS, CDR2 YDEGEE, per germline.

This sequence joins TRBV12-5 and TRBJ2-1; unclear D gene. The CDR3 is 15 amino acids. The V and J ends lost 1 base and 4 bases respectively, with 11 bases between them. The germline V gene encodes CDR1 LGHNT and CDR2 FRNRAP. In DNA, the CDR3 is TGTGCTAGTGGTTTGGGAGACACCGCGTACAATGAGCAGTTCTTC. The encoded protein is CASGLGDTAYNEQFF.

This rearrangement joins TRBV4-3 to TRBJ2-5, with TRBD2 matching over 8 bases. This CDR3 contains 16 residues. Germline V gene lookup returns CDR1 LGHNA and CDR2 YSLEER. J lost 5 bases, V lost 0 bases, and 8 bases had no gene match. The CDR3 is CASSQEGAGGGETQYF. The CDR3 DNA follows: TGCGCCAGCAGCCAAGAGGGGGCGGGGGGCGGGGAGACCCAGTACTTC.

DNA of the CDR3: TGTGCTAGTGTATCGGAAGGAAACACCATATATTTT. Translating gives CASVSEGNTIYF. The J gene is TRBJ1-3, the V gene TRBV12-5; D unresolved. This CDR3 comprises 12 residues. In germline, CDR1 is LGHNT, CDR2 FRNRAP. Trimming cost V 7 bases and J 4 bases, with 8 bases left between them.

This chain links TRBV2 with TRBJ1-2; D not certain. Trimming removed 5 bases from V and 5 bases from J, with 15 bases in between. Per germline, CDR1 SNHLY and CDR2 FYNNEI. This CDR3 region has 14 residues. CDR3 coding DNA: TGTGCCAGCAGTCTAGTAACCGAAGGATATGGCTACACCTTC. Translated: CASSLVTEGYGYTF.

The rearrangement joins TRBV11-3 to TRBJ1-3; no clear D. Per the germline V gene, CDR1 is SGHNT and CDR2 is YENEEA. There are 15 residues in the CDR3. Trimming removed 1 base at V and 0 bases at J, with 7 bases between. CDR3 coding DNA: TGTGCCAGCAGCTTAGTCAGAGGCTCTGGAAACACCATATATTTT. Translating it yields CASSLVRGSGNTIYF.